A selection of T cell receptor beta chains follows, all from one sample in a study of identical twins. Via MiXCR, TCRdb re-called the 5' RACE reads, giving one row per CDR3 protein. The sample comprises 230,000 or so distinct CDR3 sequences, around 8.8% of which are singletons, and roughly 3.1% rests with the top ten. This same sample was also taken into another study, of yellow fever vaccine responses in identical twins.

Sequenced input: CD8+ T cells sorted from blood. These receptors all come from a woman aged 18-30 years in good health. Each CDR3 is given with its conserved first and last residue. Each record gives: V gene, CDR3 protein.

v_gene: TRBV29-1; CDR3aa: CSAEGDRNEQFF
v_gene: TRBV6-1; CDR3aa: CASTPLAGGTDTQYF
v_gene: TRBV27; CDR3aa: CASSLFQTTEAFF
v_gene: TRBV29-1; CDR3aa: CSTSGGDDQETQYF
v_gene: TRBV7-9; CDR3aa: CASSNRTAPYEQYF
v_gene: TRBV29-1; CDR3aa: CSVEGADSGTDFYEQYF
v_gene: TRBV28; CDR3aa: CASSHRGAPTEAFF
v_gene: TRBV28; CDR3aa: CASSLEDPYNEQFF
v_gene: TRBV4-1; CDR3aa: CASSQVGGTQYF
v_gene: TRBV29-1; CDR3aa: CSVPPTGVEGETQYF
v_gene: TRBV13; CDR3aa: CASSLVGGLKGTEAFF
v_gene: TRBV5-1; CDR3aa: CASSSSGSADEQFF
v_gene: TRBV27; CDR3aa: CASSLIGPASDTQYF
v_gene: TRBV11-2; CDR3aa: CASSFWTGDEAFF
v_gene: TRBV29-1; CDR3aa: CSVGRGDSTYEQYF
v_gene: TRBV6-1; CDR3aa: CASRGGISYNEQFF
v_gene: TRBV7-9; CDR3aa: CASSPWDRGPSKNIQYF
v_gene: TRBV10-3; CDR3aa: CAITSQGSDEQFF
v_gene: TRBV28; CDR3aa: CASSLGGGKQYF
v_gene: TRBV28; CDR3aa: CASSQFINEQFF
v_gene: TRBV12-3/TRBV12-4; CDR3aa: CASSPGEYNEQFF
v_gene: TRBV5-6; CDR3aa: CASSLFGFDNEQFF
v_gene: TRBV6-2/TRBV6-3; CDR3aa: CASSPKASGTDTQYF
v_gene: TRBV21-1; CDR3aa: CASGPGQKPYEQYF
v_gene: TRBV27; CDR3aa: CASSVTVLNSPLHF
v_gene: TRBV7-6; CDR3aa: CASSLEARGSSYEQYF
v_gene: TRBV4-3; CDR3aa: CASSQDQNMGNEQFF
v_gene: TRBV24-1; CDR3aa: CATSAFGQLNSGTVTDTQYF
v_gene: TRBV24-1; CDR3aa: CATSDLEDSQETQYF
v_gene: TRBV4-3; CDR3aa: CASSQIGTSGSTDTQYF
v_gene: TRBV9; CDR3aa: CASSVRQGTYNEQFF
v_gene: TRBV5-5; CDR3aa: CASSSQGTGVIRPVF
v_gene: TRBV29-1; CDR3aa: CSVPGEGSEQYF
v_gene: TRBV29-1; CDR3aa: CSVSAGGPADTQYF
v_gene: TRBV5-1; CDR3aa: CASSLRGGAWNEQYF
v_gene: TRBV4-2; CDR3aa: CASSQEPGQGAREQYF
v_gene: TRBV5-1; CDR3aa: CASSFTSGGPNGQFF
v_gene: TRBV12-3/TRBV12-4; CDR3aa: CASGLGRNEQFF
v_gene: TRBV7-9; CDR3aa: CASSPRSVNEQFF
v_gene: TRBV12-3/TRBV12-4; CDR3aa: CASSTQGAPGTGELFF
v_gene: TRBV2; CDR3aa: CASSGLYNEQFF
v_gene: TRBV6-5; CDR3aa: CASKDRGLGEQYF
v_gene: TRBV6-2/TRBV6-3; CDR3aa: CASSYVNSGQETQYF
v_gene: TRBV7-9; CDR3aa: CASSNGLAGGRRETQYF
v_gene: TRBV6-1; CDR3aa: CASRDYSYNEQFF
v_gene: TRBV10-3; CDR3aa: CAISEGGMNEKLFF
v_gene: TRBV25-1; CDR3aa: CASSDVPGDVKTQYF
v_gene: TRBV7-8; CDR3aa: CASSLPGQQETQYF
v_gene: TRBV12-5; CDR3aa: CASTGGLGNNEQFF
v_gene: TRBV6-1; CDR3aa: CASSSGQGRQETQYF